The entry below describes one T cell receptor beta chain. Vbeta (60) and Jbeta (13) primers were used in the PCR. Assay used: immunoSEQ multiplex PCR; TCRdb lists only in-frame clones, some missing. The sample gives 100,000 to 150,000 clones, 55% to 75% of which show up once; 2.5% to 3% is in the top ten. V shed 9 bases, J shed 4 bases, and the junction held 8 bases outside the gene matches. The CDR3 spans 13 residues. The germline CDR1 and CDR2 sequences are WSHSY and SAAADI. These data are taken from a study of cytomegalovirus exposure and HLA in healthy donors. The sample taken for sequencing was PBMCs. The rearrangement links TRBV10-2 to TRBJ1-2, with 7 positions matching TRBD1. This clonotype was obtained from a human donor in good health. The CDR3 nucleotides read TGCGCCAGTATGGACAGGTCGGTCTATGGCTACACCTTC. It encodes CASMDRSVYGYTF.